The 4 T cell receptor beta chains presented below share a single source sample, sequenced in a study of molecular identifiers for immune sequencing clone quantification. TCRdb re-called the PCR reads with MiXCR, one entry per CDR3 protein. The table includes roughly 97,000 distinct CDR3 sequences, roughly a quarter detected once. The specimen was naive CD8+ T cells from blood, with Jurkat cell RNA spiked in. Subset denoted: FACS-sorted CD8+CD4-CCR7+CD45RA+ naive T cells. The origin of the receptors is a human donor in good health. Some libraries in this study had Jurkat cell RNA spiked in.

On this clonotype: A much more abundant neighbour one base away suggests this may be a read error. V is TRBV9 and J is TRBJ2-1, with D unclear. Germline CDR1 reads SGDLS; CDR2 reads YYNGEE. Trimming stripped 3 bases from V and 8 bases from J, with 9 bases between. This CDR3 is built from 12 residues. The CDR3 sequence is CASSEENDEQFF. The CDR3 DNA reads TGTGCCAGCAGCGAGGAAAACGATGAGCAGTTCTTC. Combining the CDR3 with reference TRBV9 and TRBJ2-1 gives the whole variable domain DSGVTQTPKHLITATGQRVTLRCSPRSGDLSVYWYQQSLDQGLQFLIQYYNGEERAKGNILERFSAQQFPDLHSELNLSSLELGDSALYFCASSEENDEQFFGPGTRLTVL.

Comments on this clonotype: A read error may explain this, as a much larger clone is one base away. This chain links TRBV30 with TRBJ1-1; D ambiguous. This CDR3 is built from 12 residues. The V end lost 4 bases, the J end lost 6 bases, and 12 bases lay between the germline ends. Per germline, CDR1 GTSNPN and CDR2 SVGIG (reference sequence). The CDR3, as DNA: TGTGCCTGGACTTTAGATGACGCTGAAGCTTTCTTT. The encoded protein is CAWTLDDAEAFF.

This clonotype has ten or more counts. The chain recombines TRBV5-6 with TRBJ2-3, with 8 positions matching TRBD2. Germline loops: CDR1 SGHDT, CDR2 YYEEEE. V was clipped by 6 bases and J by 1 base; unmatched bases: 4. The CDR3 is made up of 14 amino acids. The CDR3 spells CASTPGRGTDTQYF. CDR3 bases: TGTGCCAGCACCCCCGGGAGGGGCACAGATACGCAGTATTTT.

This clonotype has at least ten counts. The V gene is TRBV25-1, the J gene TRBJ2-5; 7 bases map to TRBD1. After removal of 4 bases from V and 10 bases from J, the junction contained 12 bases not matched to a gene. This CDR3 spans 14 amino acids. Germline V gene sequence: CDR1 MGHDK, CDR2 SYGVNS. CDR3 sequence (DNA): TGTGCCAGCAGTGCTCGGGACAGATCCCTCGACCAGTACTTC. Translation: CASSARDRSLDQYF.